This T cell receptor (beta chain) is drawn from a study of early T cells in non-severe SARS-CoV-2 infection. Study in general: The input, bulk RNA from unsorted whole blood, was sequenced, and chains were unpaired. General study results and limits: VDJdb matching skewed toward anti-spike CD8 responses, missing private and CD4 specificities.

This clonotype was picked up a small number of times. Its target is not known. The CDR3 is 19 amino acids. Trimming at V came to 2 bases and at J to 4 bases, leaving 15 bases not matched to a gene. Germline V gene data show CDR1 as LGHDT and CDR2 as YNNKEL (reference sequence). The library protocol tagged individual cDNA molecules with unique molecular identifiers. Each CDR3 protein is one row after TCRdb ran MiXCR on the 5' RACE reads. The sample has 40,000 to 45,000 distinct CDR3 sequences; about 6% are singletons. The V gene is TRBV3-1, the J gene TRBJ2-2; TRBD1 aligns across 8 bases. The receptor was isolated from an adult who was a healthcare worker with PCR-confirmed SARS-CoV-2 infection or an uninfected control (not recorded which). Sample: whole blood, taken at baseline. Written as DNA, the CDR3 is TGTGCCAGCAGCCAAATAGGACAGGGTTTGATAGCGGTCACCGGGGAGCTGTTTTTT. Protein sequence: CASSQIGQGLIAVTGELFF. Supplemented by reference TRBV3-1 and TRBJ2-2, the full variable domain reads DTAVSQTPKYLVTQMGNDKSIKCEQNLGHDTMYWYKQDSKKFLKIMFSYNNKELIINETVPNRFSPKSPDKAHLNLHINSLELGDSAVYFCASSQIGQGLIAVTGELFFGEGSRLTVL.